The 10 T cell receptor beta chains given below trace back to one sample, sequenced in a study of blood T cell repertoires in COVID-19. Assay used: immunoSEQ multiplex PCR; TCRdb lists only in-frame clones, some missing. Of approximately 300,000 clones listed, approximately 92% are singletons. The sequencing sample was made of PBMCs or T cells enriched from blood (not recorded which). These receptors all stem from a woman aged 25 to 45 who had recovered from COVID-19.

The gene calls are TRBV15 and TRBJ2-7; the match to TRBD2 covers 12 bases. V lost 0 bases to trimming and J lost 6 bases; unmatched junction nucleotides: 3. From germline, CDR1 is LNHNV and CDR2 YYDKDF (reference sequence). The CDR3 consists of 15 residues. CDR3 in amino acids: CATSRDPTSGSEQYF. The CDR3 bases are TGTGCCACCAGCAGAGATCCGACTAGCGGGAGCGAGCAGTACTTC.

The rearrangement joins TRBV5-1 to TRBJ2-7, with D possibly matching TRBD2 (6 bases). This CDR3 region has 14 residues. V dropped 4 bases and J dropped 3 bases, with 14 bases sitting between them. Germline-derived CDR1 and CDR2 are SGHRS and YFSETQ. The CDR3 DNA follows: TGCGCCAGCAGCGGAACGTGGCGGGACTACGAGCAGTACTTC. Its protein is CASSGTWRDYEQYF.

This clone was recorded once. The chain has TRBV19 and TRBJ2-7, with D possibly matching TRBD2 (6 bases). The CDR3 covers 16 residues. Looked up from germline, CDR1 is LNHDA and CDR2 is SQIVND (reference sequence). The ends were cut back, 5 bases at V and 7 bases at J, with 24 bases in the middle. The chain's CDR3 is CASSGGLASYDGEQYF. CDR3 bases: TGTGCCAGTAGTGGTGGGCTAGCGAGTTACGATGGTGAGCAGTACTTC.

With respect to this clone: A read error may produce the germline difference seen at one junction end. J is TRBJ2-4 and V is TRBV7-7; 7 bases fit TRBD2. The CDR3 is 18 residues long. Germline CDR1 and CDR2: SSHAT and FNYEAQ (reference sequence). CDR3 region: CASSHPRHSGQAKNIQYF. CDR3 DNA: TGTGCTAGCAGCCACCCCCGACATAGCGGGCAAGCCAAAAACATTCAGTACTTC.

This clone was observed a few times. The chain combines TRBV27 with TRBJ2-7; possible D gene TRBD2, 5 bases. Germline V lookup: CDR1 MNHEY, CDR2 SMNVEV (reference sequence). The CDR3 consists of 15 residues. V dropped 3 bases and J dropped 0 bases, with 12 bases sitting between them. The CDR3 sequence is CASSFSRAGSYEQYF. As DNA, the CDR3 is TGTGCCAGCAGTTTTTCGAGGGCCGGCTCCTACGAGCAGTACTTC.

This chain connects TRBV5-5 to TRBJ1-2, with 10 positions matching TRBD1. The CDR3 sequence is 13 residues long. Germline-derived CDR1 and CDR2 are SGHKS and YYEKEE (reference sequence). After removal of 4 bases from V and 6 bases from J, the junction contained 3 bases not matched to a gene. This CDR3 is CASSTGTGDGYTF. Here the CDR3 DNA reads TGTGCCAGCAGCACCGGGACAGGGGATGGCTACACCTTC.

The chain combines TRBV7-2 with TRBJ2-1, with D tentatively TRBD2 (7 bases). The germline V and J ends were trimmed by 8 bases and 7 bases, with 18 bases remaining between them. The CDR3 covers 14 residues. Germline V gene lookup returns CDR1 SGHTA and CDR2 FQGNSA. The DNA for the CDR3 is TGTGCCAGCCGAGTGGGGGGGCCGAGGAATGAGCAGTTCTTC. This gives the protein CASRVGGPRNEQFF.

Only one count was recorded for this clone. The CDR3 loop reads CASSTYQGGFTEAFF. The CDR3 DNA reads TGTGCCAGCAGCACCTACCAGGGAGGTTTCACTGAAGCTTTCTTT. This chain links TRBV7-2 with TRBJ1-1; D might be TRBD1 (5 bases). Germline V lookup: CDR1 SGHTA, CDR2 FQGNSA. This CDR3 has 15 amino acids. V lost 5 bases, J lost 4 bases, and 17 bases lay in between.

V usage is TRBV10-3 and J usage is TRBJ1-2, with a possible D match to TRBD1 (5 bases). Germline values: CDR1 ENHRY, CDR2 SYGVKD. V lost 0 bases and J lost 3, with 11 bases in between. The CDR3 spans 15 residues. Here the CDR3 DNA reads TGTGCCATCAGTGAGTCGGGGGGATCCGACTATGGCTACACCTTC. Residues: CAISESGGSDYGYTF.

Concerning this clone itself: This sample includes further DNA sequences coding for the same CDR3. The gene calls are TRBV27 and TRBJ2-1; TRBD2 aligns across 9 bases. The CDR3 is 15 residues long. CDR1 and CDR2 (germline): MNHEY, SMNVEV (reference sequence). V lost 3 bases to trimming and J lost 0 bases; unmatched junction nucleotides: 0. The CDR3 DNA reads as TGTGCCAGCAGTTTTAGCGGGAGCTCCTACAATGAGCAGTTCTTC. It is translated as CASSFSGSSYNEQFF.